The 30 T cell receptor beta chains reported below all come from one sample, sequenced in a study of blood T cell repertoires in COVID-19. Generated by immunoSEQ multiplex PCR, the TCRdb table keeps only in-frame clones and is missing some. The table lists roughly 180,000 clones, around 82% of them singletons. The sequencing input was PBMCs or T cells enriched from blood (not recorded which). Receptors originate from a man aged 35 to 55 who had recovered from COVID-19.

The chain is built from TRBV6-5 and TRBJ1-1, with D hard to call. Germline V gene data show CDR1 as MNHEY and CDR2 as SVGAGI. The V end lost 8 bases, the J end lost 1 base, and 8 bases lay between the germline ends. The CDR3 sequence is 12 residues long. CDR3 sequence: CASSQANTEAFF. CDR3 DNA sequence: TGTGCCAGCTCGCAAGCGAACACTGAAGCTTTCTTT.

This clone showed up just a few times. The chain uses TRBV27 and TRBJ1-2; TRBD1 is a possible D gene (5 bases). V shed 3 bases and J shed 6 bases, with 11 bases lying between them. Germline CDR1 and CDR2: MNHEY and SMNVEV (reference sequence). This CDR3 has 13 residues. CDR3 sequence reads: CASSFGTRDGYTF. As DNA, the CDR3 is TGTGCCAGCAGTTTTGGGACTCGAGATGGCTACACCTTC.

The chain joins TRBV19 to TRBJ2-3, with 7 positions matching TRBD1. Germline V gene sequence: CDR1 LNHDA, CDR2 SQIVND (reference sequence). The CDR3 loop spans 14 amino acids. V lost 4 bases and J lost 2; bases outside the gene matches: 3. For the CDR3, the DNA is TGTGCCAGTAGTAACAGGGGCCCCACAGATACGCAGTATTTT. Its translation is CASSNRGPTDTQYF.

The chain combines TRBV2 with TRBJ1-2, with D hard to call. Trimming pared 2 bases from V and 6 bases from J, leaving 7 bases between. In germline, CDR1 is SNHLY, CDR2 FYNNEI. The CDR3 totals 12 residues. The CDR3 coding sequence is TGTGCCAGCAGTGAACTACGGGATGGCTACACCTTC. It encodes CASSELRDGYTF. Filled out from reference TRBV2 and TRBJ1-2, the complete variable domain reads EPEVTQTPSHQVTQMGQEVILRCVPISNHLYFYWYRQILGQKVEFLVSFYNNEISEKSEIFDDQFSVERPDGSNFTLKIRSTKLEDSAMYFCASSELRDGYTFGSGTRLTVV.

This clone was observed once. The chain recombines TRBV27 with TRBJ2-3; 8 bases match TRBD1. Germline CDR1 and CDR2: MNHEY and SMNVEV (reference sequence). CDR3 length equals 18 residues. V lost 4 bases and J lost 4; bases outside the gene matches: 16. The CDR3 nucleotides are TGTGCCAGCAGTTCTACTACAACGCACAGGGGGAGCGCAGATACGCAGTATTTT. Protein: CASSSTTTHRGSADTQYF.

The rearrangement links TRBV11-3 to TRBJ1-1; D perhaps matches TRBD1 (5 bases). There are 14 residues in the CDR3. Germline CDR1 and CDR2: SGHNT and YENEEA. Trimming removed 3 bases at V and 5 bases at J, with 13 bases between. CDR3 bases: TGTGCCAGCAGCTTGGGGGGGTTGGGGACTGAAGCTTTCTTT. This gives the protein CASSLGGLGTEAFF.

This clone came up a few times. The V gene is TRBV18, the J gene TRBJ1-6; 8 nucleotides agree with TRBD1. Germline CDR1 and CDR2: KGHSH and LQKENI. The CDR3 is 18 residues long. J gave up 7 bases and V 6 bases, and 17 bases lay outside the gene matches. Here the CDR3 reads CASSLRTGLVSGNSPLHF. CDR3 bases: TGTGCCAGCTCCCTCAGGACAGGGCTCGTCTCCGGCAATTCACCCCTCCACTTT.

CDR3 loop: CASSARGDSNQPQHF. CDR3 nucleotides: TGTGCCAGCAGCGCCCGGGGGGACAGCAATCAGCCCCAGCATTTT. The chain couples TRBV9 to TRBJ1-5; D perhaps matches TRBD1 (5 bases). The CDR3 length is 15 residues. Between the trimmed V and J ends, which lost 3 bases and 1 base, there was a span of 11 bases. Germline V CDR1 and CDR2: SGDLS, YYNGEE.

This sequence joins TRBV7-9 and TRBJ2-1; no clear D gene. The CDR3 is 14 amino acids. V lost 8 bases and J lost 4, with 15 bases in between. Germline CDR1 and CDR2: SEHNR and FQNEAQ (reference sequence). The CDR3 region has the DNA TGTGCCAGCGCCTACGGTCCCCCTTACAATGAGCAGTTCTTC. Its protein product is CASAYGPPYNEQFF.

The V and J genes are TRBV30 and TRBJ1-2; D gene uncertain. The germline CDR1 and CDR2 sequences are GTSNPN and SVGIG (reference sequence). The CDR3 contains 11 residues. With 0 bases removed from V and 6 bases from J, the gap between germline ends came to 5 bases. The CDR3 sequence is CAWSVGDGYTF. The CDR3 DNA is TGTGCCTGGAGTGTTGGAGATGGCTACACCTTC. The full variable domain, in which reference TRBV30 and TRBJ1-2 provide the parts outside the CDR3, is SQTIHQWPATLVQPVGSPLSLECTVEGTSNPNLYWYRQAAGRGLQLLFYSVGIGQISSEVPQNLSASRPQDRQFILSSKKLLLSDSGFYLCAWSVGDGYTFGSGTRLTVV.

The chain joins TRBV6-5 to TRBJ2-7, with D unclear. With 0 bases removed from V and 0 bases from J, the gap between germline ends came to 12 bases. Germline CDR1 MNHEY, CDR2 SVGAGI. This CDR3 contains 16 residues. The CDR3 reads CASSYSTAPSSYEQYF. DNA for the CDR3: TGTGCCAGCAGTTACTCGACTGCCCCCAGCTCCTACGAGCAGTACTTC.

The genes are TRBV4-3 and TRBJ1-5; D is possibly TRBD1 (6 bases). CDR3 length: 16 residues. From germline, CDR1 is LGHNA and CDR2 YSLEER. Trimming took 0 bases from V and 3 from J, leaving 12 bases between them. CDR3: CASSQDYRAFNQPQHF. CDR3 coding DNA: TGCGCCAGCAGCCAAGATTACAGGGCGTTCAATCAGCCCCAGCATTTT.

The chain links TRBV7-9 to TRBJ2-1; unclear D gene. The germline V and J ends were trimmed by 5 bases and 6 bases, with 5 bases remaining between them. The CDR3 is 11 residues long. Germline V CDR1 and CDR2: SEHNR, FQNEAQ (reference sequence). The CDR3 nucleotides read TGTGCCAGCAGCGTCGGCAATGAGCAGTTCTTC. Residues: CASSVGNEQFF.

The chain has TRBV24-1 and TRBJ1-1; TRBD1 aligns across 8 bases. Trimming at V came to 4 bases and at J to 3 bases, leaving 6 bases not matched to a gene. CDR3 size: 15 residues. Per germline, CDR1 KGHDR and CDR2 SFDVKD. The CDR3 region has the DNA TGTGCCACCAGTGAGACGGACAGGGTCGACACTGAAGCTTTCTTT. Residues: CATSETDRVDTEAFF.

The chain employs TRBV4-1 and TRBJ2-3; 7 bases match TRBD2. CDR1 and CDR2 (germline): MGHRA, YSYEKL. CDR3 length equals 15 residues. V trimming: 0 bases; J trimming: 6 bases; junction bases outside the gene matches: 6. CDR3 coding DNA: TGCGCCAGCAGCCAAGATGGGACTATTACGGATACGCAGTATTTT. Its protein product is CASSQDGTITDTQYF.

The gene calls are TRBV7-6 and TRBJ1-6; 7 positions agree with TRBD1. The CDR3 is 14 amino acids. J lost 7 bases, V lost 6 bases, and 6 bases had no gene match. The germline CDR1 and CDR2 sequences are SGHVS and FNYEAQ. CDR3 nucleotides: TGTGCCAGCAGTGCGACAGGGATCAATTCACCCCTCCACTTT. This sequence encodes CASSATGINSPLHF. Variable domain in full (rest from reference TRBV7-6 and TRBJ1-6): GAGVSQSPRYKVTKRGQDVALRCDPISGHVSLYWYRQALGQGPEFLTYFNYEAQQDKSGLPNDRFSAERPEGSISTLTIQRTEQRDSAMYRCASSATGINSPLHFGNGTRLTVT.

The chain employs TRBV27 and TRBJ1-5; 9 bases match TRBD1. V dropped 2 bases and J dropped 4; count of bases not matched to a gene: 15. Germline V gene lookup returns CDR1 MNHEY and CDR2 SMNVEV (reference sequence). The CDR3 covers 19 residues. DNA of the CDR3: TGTGCCAGCAGTTTAGGGGGAGGGCGGGACAGGGTTAGGAATCAGCCCCAGCATTTT. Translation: CASSLGGGRDRVRNQPQHF.

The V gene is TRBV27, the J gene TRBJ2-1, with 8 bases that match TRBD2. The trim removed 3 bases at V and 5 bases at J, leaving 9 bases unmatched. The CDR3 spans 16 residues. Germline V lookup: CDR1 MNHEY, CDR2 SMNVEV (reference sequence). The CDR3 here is CASSFSTSGNHNEQFF. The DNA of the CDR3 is TGTGCCAGCAGTTTTAGTACTAGCGGTAACCACAATGAGCAGTTCTTC.

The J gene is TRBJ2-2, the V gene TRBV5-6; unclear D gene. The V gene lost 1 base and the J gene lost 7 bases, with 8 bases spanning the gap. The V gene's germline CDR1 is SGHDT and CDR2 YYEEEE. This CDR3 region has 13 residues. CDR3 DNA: TGTGCCAGCAGCTTGTCCCGAGGCGGGGAGCTGTTTTTT. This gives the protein CASSLSRGGELFF.

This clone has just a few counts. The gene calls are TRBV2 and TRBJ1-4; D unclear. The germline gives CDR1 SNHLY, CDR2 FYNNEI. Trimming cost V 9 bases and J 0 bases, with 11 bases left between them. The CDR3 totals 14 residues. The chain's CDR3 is CASRRGSTNEKLFF. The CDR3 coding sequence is TGTGCCAGTCGGAGAGGCTCAACTAATGAAAAACTGTTTTTT. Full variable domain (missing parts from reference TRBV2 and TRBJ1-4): EPEVTQTPSHQVTQMGQEVILRCVPISNHLYFYWYRQILGQKVEFLVSFYNNEISEKSEIFDDQFSVERPDGSNFTLKIRSTKLEDSAMYFCASRRGSTNEKLFFGSGTQLSVL.

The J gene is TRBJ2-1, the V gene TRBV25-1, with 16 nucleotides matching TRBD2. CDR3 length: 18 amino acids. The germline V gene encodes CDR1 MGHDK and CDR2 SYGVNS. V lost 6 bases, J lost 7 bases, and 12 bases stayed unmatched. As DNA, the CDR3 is TGTGCCAGCAGCCAACAGGGACTAGCGGGAGGGCCTCGGAATGAGCAGTTCTTC. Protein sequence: CASSQQGLAGGPRNEQFF.

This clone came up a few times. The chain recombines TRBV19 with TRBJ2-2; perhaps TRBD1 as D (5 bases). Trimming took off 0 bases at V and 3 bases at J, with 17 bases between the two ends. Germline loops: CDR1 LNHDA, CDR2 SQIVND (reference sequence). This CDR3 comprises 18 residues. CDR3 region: CASSIDRSRQGYTGELFF. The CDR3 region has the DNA TGTGCCAGTAGTATAGATCGGTCTAGGCAGGGTTACACCGGGGAGCTGTTTTTT.

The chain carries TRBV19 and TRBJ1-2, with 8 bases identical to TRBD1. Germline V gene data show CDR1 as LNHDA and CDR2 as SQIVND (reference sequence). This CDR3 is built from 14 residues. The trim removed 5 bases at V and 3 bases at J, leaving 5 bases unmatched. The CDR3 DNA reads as TGTGCCAGTAGTTCAGGGGGCGGATACTATGGCTACACCTTC. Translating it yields CASSSGGGYYGYTF.

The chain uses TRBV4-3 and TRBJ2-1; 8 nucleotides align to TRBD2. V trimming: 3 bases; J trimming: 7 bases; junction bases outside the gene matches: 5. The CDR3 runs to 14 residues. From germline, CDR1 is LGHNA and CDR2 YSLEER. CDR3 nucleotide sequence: TGCGCCAGCAGCCAGCCAGCGGGAGTAAATGAGCAGTTCTTC. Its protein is CASSQPAGVNEQFF.

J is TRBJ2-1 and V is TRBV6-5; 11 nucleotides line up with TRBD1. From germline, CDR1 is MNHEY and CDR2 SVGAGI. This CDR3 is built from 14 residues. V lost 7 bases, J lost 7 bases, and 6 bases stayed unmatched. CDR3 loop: CASTRTGGGNEQFF. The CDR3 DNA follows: TGTGCCAGCACCCGGACAGGGGGCGGAAATGAGCAGTTCTTC.

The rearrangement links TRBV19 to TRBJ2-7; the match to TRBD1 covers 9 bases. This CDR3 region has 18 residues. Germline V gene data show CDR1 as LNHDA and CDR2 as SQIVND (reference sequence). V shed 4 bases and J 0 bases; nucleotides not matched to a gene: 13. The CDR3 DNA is TGTGCCAGTAGTACTACGGGCGGACAGGGGCCCTCCTCCTACGAGCAGTACTTC. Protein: CASSTTGGQGPSSYEQYF.

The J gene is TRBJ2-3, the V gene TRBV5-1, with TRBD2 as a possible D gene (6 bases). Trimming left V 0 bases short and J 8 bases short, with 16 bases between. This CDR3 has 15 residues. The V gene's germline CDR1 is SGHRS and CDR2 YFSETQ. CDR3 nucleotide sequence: TGCGCCAGCAGCTTGGAGACTAGGGGAGGCAGTACGCAGTATTTT. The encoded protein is CASSLETRGGSTQYF.

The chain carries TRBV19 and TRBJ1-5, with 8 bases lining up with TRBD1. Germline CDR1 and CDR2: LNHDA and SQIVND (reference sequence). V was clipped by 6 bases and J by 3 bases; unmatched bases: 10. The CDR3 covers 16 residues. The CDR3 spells CASSRTLDRANQPQHF. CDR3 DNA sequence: TGTGCCAGTAGCCGGACCTTGGACAGGGCCAATCAGCCCCAGCATTTT.

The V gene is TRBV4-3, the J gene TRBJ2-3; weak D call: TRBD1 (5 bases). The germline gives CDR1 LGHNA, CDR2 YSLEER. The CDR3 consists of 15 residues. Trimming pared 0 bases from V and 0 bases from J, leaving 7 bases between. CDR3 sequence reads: CASSQDRGSTDTQYF. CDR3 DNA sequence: TGCGCCAGCAGCCAAGATAGGGGTAGCACAGATACGCAGTATTTT.

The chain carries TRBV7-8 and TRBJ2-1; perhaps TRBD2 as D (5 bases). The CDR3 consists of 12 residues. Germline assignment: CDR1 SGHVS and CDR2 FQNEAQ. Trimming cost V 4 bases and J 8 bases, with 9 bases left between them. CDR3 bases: TGTGCCAGCAGCTCCGGGGTCTATGAGCAGTTCTTC. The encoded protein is CASSSGVYEQFF.